This is a list of T cell receptor beta chains from one sample in a study of OX40 agonist ivuxolimab in advanced cancers. The method was immunoSEQ multiplex PCR; TCRdb's version includes in-frame clones alone and lacks a portion of them. The sample holds approximately 49,000 clones; 65% to 85% are singletons and the top ten take roughly 1.1%. The source material was CD4+ or CD8+ T cells sorted from blood, sampled in a trial of the OX40 agonist ivuxolimab. The source of these receptors is an adult with an advanced solid tumor such as melanoma, head and neck, liver or kidney cancer. Both conserved end residues are part of each CDR3.

TRBV7-6	TRBJ2-7	CASSLDPLGTGASYEQYF
TRBV7-2	TRBJ1-1	CASSLVRDQAFF
TRBV27	TRBJ2-7	CASSVTDFTGYEQYF
TRBV6-5	TRBJ2-1	CASSDRGGNEQFF
TRBV28	TRBJ2-2	CASRMTGATNTGELFF
TRBV25-1	TRBJ1-5	CASSGTPGQGSDQPQHF
TRBV27	TRBJ1-1	CASSSQGPAEAFF
TRBV5-4	TRBJ2-5	CASSLEGLAVQETQYF
TRBV30	TRBJ2-7	CAWSAGASGNEQYF
TRBV5-1	TRBJ2-5	CASSLEEAGGPGETQYF
TRBV11-2	TRBJ2-7	CASSSLSGRAPYEQYF
TRBV9	TRBJ2-6	CASSEDFGQPSGANVLTF
TRBV4-3	TRBJ1-5	CASSQEGSNQPQHF
TRBV5-4	TRBJ2-7	CASSPGQGVSYEQYF
TRBV6-5	TRBJ1-2	CASSHRLGGGYTF
TRBV4-2	TRBJ2-2	CASSQDSTGELFF
TRBV5-1	TRBJ2-1	CASSYNDGHYNEQFF
TRBV7-3	TRBJ2-1	CASSLIGGQYNEQFF
TRBV11-2	TRBJ1-2	CASSSTRVYGYTF
TRBV10-3	TRBJ2-3	CAISGTSGGTDTQYF
TRBV7-2	TRBJ1-6	CASSLVAGTSPLHF